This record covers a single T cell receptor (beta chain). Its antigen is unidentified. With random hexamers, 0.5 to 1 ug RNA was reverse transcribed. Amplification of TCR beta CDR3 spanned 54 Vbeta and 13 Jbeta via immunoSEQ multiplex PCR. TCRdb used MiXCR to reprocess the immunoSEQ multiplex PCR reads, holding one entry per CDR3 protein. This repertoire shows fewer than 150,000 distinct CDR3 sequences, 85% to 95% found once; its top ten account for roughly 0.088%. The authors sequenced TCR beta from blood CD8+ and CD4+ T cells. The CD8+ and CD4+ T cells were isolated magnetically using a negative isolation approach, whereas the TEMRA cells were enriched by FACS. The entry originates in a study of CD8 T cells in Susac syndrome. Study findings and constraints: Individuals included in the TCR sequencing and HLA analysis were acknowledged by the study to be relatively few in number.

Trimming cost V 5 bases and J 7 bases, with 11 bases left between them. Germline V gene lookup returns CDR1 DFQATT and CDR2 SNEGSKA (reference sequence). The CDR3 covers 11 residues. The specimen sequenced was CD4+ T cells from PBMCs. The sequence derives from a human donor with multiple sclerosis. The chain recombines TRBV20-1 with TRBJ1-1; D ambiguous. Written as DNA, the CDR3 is TGCAGTGCTGGAGCTATATATGAAGCTTTCTTT. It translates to CSAGAIYEAFF.